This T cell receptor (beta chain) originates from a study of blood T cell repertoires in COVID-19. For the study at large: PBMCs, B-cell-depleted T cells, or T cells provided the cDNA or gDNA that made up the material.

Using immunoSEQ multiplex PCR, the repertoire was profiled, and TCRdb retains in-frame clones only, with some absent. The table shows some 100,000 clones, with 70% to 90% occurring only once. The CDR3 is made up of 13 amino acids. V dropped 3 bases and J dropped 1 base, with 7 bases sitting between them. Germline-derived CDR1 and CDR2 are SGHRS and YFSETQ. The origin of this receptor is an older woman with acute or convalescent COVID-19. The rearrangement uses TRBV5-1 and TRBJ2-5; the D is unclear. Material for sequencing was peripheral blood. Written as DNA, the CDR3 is TGCGCCAGCAGCTCCCAGGTCCAAGAGACCCAGTACTTC. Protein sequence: CASSSQVQETQYF.